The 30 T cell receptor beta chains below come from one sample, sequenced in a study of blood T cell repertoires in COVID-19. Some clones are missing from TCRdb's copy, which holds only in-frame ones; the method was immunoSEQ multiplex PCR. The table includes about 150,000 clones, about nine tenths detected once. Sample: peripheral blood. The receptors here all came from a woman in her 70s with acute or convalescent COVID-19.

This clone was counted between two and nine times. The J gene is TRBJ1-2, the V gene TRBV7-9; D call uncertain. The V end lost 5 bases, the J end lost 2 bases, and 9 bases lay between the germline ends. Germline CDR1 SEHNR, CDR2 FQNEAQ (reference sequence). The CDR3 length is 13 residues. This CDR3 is CASSPPGNYGYTF. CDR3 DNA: TGTGCCAGCAGCCCCCCCGGGAACTATGGCTACACCTTC.

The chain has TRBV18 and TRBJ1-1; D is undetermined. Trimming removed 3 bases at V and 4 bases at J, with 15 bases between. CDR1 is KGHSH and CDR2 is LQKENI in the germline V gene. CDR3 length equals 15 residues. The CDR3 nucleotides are TGTGCCAGCTCACCTCGCGATTCGGAGGGCACTGAAGCTTTCTTT. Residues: CASSPRDSEGTEAFF.

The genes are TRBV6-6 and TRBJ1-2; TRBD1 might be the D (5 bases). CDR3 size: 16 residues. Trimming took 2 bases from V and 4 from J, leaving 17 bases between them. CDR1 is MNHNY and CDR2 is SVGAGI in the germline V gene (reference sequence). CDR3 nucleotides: TGTGCCAGCAGTTACCCCAGGGAGGGGAAGGTCTATGGCTACACCTTC. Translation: CASSYPREGKVYGYTF.

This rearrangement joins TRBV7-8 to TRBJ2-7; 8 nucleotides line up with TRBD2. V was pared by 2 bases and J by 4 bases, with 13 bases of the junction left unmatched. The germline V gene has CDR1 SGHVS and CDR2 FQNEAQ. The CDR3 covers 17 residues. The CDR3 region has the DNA TGTGCCAGCAGCTTACCTTTATCCGGGACTAGTTCTTACGAGCAGTACTTC. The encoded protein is CASSLPLSGTSSYEQYF.

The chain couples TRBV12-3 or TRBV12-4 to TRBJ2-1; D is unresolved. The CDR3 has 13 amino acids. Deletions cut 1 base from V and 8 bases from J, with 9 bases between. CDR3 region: CASSLEEPYEQFF. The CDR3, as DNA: TGTGCCAGCAGTTTAGAGGAGCCCTATGAGCAGTTCTTC.

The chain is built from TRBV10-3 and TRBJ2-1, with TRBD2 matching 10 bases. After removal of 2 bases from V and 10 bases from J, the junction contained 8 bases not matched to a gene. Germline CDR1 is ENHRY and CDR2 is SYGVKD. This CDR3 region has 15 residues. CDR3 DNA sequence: TGTGCCATCAGTGAGCAACTAGCGGGGAAAAACGAGCAGTTCTTC. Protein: CAISEQLAGKNEQFF.

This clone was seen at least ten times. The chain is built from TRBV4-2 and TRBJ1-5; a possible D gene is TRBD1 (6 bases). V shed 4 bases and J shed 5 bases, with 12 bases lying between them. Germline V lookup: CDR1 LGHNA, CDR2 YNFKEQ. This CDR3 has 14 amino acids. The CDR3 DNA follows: TGTGCCAGCAGCCTCGGGACACCGGATCAGCCCCAGCATTTT. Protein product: CASSLGTPDQPQHF.

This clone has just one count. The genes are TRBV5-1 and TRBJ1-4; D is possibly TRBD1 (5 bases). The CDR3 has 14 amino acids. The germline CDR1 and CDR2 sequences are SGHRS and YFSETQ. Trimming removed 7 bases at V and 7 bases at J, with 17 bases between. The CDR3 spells CASSGQGRSEKLFF. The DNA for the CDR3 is TGCGCCAGCTCAGGCCAGGGTCGGAGTGAAAAACTGTTTTTT.

The CDR3 bases are TGTGCCAGCACTCAGGGGGCCACAAACTTAGAGCAGTACTTC. This sequence encodes CASTQGATNLEQYF. V is TRBV5-4 and J is TRBJ2-7, with 8 bases that match TRBD1. The CDR3 covers 14 residues. Germline lookup yields CDR1 SGHNT and CDR2 YYREEE (reference sequence). V shed 6 bases and J 7 bases; nucleotides not matched to a gene: 12.

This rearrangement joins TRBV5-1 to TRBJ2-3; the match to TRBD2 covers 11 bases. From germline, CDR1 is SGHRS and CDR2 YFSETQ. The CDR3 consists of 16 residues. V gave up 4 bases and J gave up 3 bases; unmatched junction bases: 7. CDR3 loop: CASSTGSGGATDTQYF. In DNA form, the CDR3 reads TGCGCCAGCAGCACGGGTAGCGGGGGGGCTACAGATACGCAGTATTTT.

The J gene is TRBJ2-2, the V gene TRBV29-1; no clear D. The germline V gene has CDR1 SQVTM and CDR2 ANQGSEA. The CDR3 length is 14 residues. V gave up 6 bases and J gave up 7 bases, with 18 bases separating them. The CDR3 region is CSVGESPFSGELFF. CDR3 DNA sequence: TGCAGCGTGGGCGAGTCCCCTTTCAGCGGGGAGCTGTTTTTT.

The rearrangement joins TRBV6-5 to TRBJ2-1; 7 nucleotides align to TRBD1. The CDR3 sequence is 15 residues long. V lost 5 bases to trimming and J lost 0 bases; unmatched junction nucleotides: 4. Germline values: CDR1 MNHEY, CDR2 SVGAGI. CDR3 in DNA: TGTGCCAGCAGTCTGGGACAGAGCTCCTACAATGAGCAGTTCTTC. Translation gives CASSLGQSSYNEQFF.

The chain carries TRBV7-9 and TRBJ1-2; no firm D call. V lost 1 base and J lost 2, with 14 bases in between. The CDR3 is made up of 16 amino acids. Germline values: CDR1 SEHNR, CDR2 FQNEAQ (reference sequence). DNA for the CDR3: TGTGCCAGCAGCTTAGTCTCGGGTTATACGAACTATGGCTACACCTTC. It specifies CASSLVSGYTNYGYTF.

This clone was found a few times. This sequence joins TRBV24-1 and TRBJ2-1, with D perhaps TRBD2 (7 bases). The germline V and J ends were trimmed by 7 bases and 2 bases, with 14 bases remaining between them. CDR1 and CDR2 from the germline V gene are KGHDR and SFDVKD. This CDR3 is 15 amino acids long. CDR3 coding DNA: TGTGCCACCAGCGAGGGGGGGGGCCCCTACAATGAGCAGTTCTTC. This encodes CATSEGGGPYNEQFF.

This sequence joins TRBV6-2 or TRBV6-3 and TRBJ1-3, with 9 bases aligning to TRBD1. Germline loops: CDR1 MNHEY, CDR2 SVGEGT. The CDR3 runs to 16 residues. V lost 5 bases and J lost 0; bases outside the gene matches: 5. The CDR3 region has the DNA TGTGCCAGCAGTCGTACAGGGGGCTTCTCTGGAAACACCATATATTTT. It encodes CASSRTGGFSGNTIYF.

DNA for the CDR3: TGTGCCAGCAGCGTTGTGGGGCGAACAGATACGCAGTATTTT. Amino acids: CASSVVGRTDTQYF. The chain carries TRBV9 and TRBJ2-3, with D perhaps matching TRBD1 (5 bases). This CDR3 has 14 residues. Between the trimmed V and J ends, which lost 2 bases and 3 bases, there was a span of 10 bases. Per germline, CDR1 SGDLS and CDR2 YYNGEE. Variable domain in full (rest from reference TRBV9 and TRBJ2-3): DSGVTQTPKHLITATGQRVTLRCSPRSGDLSVYWYQQSLDQGLQFLIQYYNGEERAKGNILERFSAQQFPDLHSELNLSSLELGDSALYFCASSVVGRTDTQYFGPGTRLTVL.

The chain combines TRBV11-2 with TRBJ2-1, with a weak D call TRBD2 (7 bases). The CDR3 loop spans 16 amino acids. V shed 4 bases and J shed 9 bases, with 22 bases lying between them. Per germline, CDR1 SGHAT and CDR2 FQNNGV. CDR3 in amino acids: CASSSGGLRNQGEQFF. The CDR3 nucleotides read TGTGCCAGCAGCTCCGGGGGGCTAAGGAACCAAGGTGAGCAGTTCTTC.

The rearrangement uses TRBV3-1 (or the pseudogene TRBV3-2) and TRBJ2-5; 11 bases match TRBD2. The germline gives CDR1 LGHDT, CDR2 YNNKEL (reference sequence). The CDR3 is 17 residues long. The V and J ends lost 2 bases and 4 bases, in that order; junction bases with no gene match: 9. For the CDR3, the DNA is TGTGCCAGCAGCCAACCTAGCGGGGGGCCAACCCGAGAGACCCAGTACTTC. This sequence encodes CASSQPSGGPTRETQYF.

Here the CDR3 DNA reads TGTGCCAGCAGCCAAGACGGAGCGAAGCAGTTCTTC. Its translation is CASSQDGAKQFF. V usage is TRBV3-1 (or the pseudogene TRBV3-2) and J usage is TRBJ2-1; unclear D gene. This CDR3 has 12 amino acids. The germline V gene encodes CDR1 LGHDT and CDR2 YNNKEL (reference sequence). Between the trimmed V and J ends, which lost 0 bases and 11 bases, there was a span of 8 bases.

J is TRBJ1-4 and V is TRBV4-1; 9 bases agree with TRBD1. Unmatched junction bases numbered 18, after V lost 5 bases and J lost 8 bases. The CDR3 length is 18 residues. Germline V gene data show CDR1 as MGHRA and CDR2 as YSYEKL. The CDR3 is CASSSGTGGPHLGEKLFF. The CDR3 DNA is TGCGCCAGCAGCTCGGGAACAGGGGGCCCTCACCTGGGAGAAAAACTGTTTTTT.

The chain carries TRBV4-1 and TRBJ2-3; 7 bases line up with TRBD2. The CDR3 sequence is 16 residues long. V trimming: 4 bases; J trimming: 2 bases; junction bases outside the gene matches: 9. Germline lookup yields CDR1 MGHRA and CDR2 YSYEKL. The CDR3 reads CASSRDRGVYTDTQYF. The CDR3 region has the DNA TGCGCCAGCAGCCGGGACCGGGGGGTTTACACAGATACGCAGTATTTT.

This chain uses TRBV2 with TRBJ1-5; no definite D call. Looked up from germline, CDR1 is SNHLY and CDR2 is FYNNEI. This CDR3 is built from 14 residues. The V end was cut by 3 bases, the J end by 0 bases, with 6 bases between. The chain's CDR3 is CASSDIYSNQPQHF. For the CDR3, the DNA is TGTGCCAGCAGTGATATTTATAGCAATCAGCCCCAGCATTTT. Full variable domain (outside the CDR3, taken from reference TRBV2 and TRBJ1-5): EPEVTQTPSHQVTQMGQEVILRCVPISNHLYFYWYRQILGQKVEFLVSFYNNEISEKSEIFDDQFSVERPDGSNFTLKIRSTKLEDSAMYFCASSDIYSNQPQHFGDGTRLSIL.

In nucleotides, the CDR3 is TGTGCCAGCAGGGCTACAGGGGATATAGACACTGAAGCTTTCTTT. Its translation: CASRATGDIDTEAFF. The chain uses TRBV13 and TRBJ1-1; TRBD1 matches at 7 bases. Germline CDR1 PRHDT, CDR2 FYEKMQ (reference sequence). The CDR3 runs to 15 residues. J was trimmed by 3 bases and V by 6 bases; bases with no gene match: 10.

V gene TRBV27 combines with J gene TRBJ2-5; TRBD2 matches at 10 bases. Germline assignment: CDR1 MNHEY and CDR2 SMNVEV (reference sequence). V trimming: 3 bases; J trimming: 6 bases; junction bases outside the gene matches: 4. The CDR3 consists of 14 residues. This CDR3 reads CASSLGTSVKTQYF. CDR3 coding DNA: TGTGCCAGCAGTTTGGGGACTAGCGTGAAGACCCAGTACTTC.

CDR3 sequence: CASSLVRRSNQPQHF. CDR3 nucleotide sequence: TGTGCCAGCAGTTTGGTCCGCCGGAGCAATCAGCCCCAGCATTTT. The V call is TRBV28, the J call TRBJ1-5; D is unclear. This CDR3 comprises 15 residues. V was clipped by 3 bases and J by 1 base, with 10 bases between them. Germline CDR1 reads MDHEN; CDR2 reads SYDVKM.

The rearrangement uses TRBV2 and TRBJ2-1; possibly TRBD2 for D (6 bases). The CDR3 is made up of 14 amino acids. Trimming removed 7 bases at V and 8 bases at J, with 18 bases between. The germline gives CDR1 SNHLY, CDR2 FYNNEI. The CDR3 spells CASNGGSTMYEQFF. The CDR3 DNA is TGTGCCAGCAACGGGGGATCCACAATGTATGAGCAGTTCTTC.

The CDR3: CASSPRTGGFSYEQYF. CDR3 bases: TGTGCCAGCTCACCTCGGACAGGGGGTTTCTCCTACGAGCAGTACTTC. The chain links TRBV18 to TRBJ2-7, with 10 nucleotides matching TRBD1. The CDR3 covers 16 residues. The J segment lost 0 bases and the V segment lost 3 bases, leaving 5 bases of the junction unmatched. Germline V gene data show CDR1 as KGHSH and CDR2 as LQKENI.

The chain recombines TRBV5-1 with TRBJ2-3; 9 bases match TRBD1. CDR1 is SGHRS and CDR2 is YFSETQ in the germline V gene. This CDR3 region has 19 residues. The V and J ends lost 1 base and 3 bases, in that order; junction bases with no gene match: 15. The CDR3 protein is CASSLQRVTGQGRTDTQYF. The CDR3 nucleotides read TGCGCCAGCAGCTTGCAAAGGGTTACGGGACAGGGAAGGACAGATACGCAGTATTTT. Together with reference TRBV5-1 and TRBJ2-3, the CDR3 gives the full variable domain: KAGVTQTPRYLIKTRGQQVTLSCSPISGHRSVSWYQQTPGQGLQFLFEYFSETQRNKGNFPGRFSGRQFSNSRSEMNVSTLELGDSALYLCASSLQRVTGQGRTDTQYFGPGTRLTVL.

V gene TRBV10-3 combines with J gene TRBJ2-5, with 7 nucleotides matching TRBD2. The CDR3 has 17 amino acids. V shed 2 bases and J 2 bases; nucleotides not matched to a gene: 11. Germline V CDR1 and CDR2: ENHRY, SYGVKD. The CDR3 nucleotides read TGTGCCATCAGTGAGCGAAGAAGCGGGGCCTCTCAAGAGACCCAGTACTTC. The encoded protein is CAISERRSGASQETQYF.

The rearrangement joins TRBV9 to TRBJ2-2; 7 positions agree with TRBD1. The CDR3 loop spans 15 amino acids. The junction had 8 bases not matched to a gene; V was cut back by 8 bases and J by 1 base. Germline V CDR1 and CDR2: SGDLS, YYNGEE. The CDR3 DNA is TGTGCCAGTCGAGAGGGGGCGGGGAACACCGGGGAGCTGTTTTTT. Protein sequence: CASREGAGNTGELFF.